The next 21 T cell receptor beta chains were all read from a single sample in a study of regulatory T cells in long-lasting Graves disease. The time point is: newly diagnosed GD, antithyroid drugs for less than 3 months. With RNA extracted from PBMCs as input, the TCR library was made. Arm-PCR of CDR3 regions with iRepertoire HTBI primers generated TCR beta libraries. TCRdb used MiXCR to reprocess the multiplex PCR reads, holding one entry per CDR3 protein. Seen here are under 300,000 distinct CDR3 sequences, about 17% observed once, and the top ten hold roughly 23%. This material consisted of peripheral blood mononuclear cells (PBMCs), taken at new diagnosis, from a patient treated with antithyroid drugs. Receptor source: a female donor with Graves disease.

Concerning this clonotype itself: At one of its ends the junction is not consistent with the germline gene, which may arise from a read error. CDR3 residues: CASSLILSDTGAFF. The CDR3 nucleotides read TGCGCCAGCAGCTTGATCCTCTCGGACACTGGAGCTTTCTTT. The V call is TRBV5-1, the J call TRBJ1-1; a weak D match, TRBD1 (5 bases). Germline V lookup: CDR1 SGHRS, CDR2 YFSETQ. The CDR3 sequence is 14 residues long.

This CDR3 is CASTPRGGTLTDTQYF. CDR3 in DNA: TGTGCCAGTACCCCAAGGGGGGGGACACTCACAGATACGCAGTATTTT. V usage is TRBV19 and J usage is TRBJ2-3, with D possibly matching TRBD2 (7 bases). The CDR3 consists of 16 residues. The V gene lost 7 bases and the J gene lost 2 bases, with 19 bases spanning the gap. Germline V gives CDR1 LNHDA, CDR2 SQIVND (reference sequence).

The chain links TRBV12-3 or TRBV12-4 to TRBJ2-5; weak D call: TRBD2 (6 bases). The CDR3 spans 13 residues. V shed 3 bases and J shed 5 bases, with 10 bases lying between them. In nucleotides, the CDR3 is TGTGCCAGCAGTTTGACTAGATGGGAGACCCAGTACTTC. Encoded protein: CASSLTRWETQYF.

In this sample, this clonotype turned up many times. Relative to the germline gene, one junction end is altered; a read error may explain this. The chain recombines TRBV2 with TRBJ2-1; perhaps TRBD2 as D (5 bases). CDR1 is SNHLY, CDR2 FYNNEI, per germline. The CDR3 consists of 11 residues. Written as DNA, the CDR3 is TGTGCCAGCAGGGCTAGCAGTGAGCAGCTCTTC. Protein sequence: CASRASSEQLF.

This clonotype has ten or more counts. The rearrangement joins TRBV27 to TRBJ1-6; D is possibly TRBD1 (5 bases). Trimming took 5 bases from V and 3 from J, leaving 14 bases between them. From germline, CDR1 is MNHEY and CDR2 SMNVEV (reference sequence). The CDR3 contains 16 residues. CDR3: CASSTRENVYNSPLHF. CDR3 nucleotides: TGTGCCAGCAGTACCAGGGAGAATGTCTATAATTCACCCCTCCACTTT.

This clonotype appeared many times. V gene TRBV30 combines with J gene TRBJ2-7; TRBD1 agrees at 8 bases. The trim removed 4 bases at V and 6 bases at J, leaving 5 bases unmatched. The germline V gene encodes CDR1 GTSNPN and CDR2 SVGIG (reference sequence). The CDR3 has 12 amino acids. The CDR3 here is CAWTRTGPEQYF. CDR3 DNA: TGTGCCTGGACGCGGACAGGGCCCGAGCAGTACTTC.

In its sample, this clonotype was seen many times. The rearrangement links TRBV30 to TRBJ1-1; a weak D match, TRBD1 (5 bases). CDR3 length: 11 residues. V lost 4 bases and J lost 6, with 9 bases in between. In germline, CDR1 is GTSNPN, CDR2 SVGIG (reference sequence). DNA of the CDR3: TGTGCCTGGAATGCGGGGGCTGAAGCTTTCTTT. Protein product: CAWNAGAEAFF.

This clonotype occurred many times. The J gene is TRBJ2-7, the V gene TRBV2; 13 bases fit TRBD2. The CDR3 sequence is 15 residues long. After removal of 7 bases from V and 4 bases from J, the junction contained 7 bases not matched to a gene. Germline V gene data show CDR1 as SNHLY and CDR2 as FYNNEI. CDR3 residues: CASNGGTSGIYEQYF. The CDR3 DNA reads TGTGCCAGCAATGGGGGGACTAGCGGGATATACGAGCAGTACTTC. The full variable domain, rest sourced from reference TRBV2 and TRBJ2-7, is EPEVTQTPSHQVTQMGQEVILRCVPISNHLYFYWYRQILGQKVEFLVSFYNNEISEKSEIFDDQFSVERPDGSNFTLKIRSTKLEDSAMYFCASNGGTSGIYEQYFGPGTRLTVT.

The sample holds many counts of this clonotype. This chain uses TRBV10-2 with TRBJ2-1; D perhaps matches TRBD1 (6 bases). Germline CDR1 and CDR2: WSHSY and SAAADI. V dropped 3 bases and J dropped 4 bases, with 19 bases sitting between them. The CDR3 runs to 17 residues. The CDR3 reads CASSEPGTEGVYNEQFF. The DNA for the CDR3 is TGCGCCAGCAGTGAACCCGGGACCGAGGGGGTGTACAATGAGCAGTTCTTC.

This chain joins TRBV20-1 and TRBJ1-2, with TRBD1 matching over 9 bases. V was clipped by 5 bases and J by 0 bases; unmatched bases: 4. This CDR3 is built from 14 residues. Per germline, CDR1 DFQATT and CDR2 SNEGSKA (reference sequence). DNA of the CDR3: TGCAGTGCTCGGACAGGGGAGCCTAACTATGGCTACACCTTC. Amino acids: CSARTGEPNYGYTF.

Ten or more counts support this clonotype. This chain uses TRBV20-1 with TRBJ1-2; 7 bases agree with TRBD1. Germline V gives CDR1 DFQATT, CDR2 SNEGSKA (reference sequence). CDR3 length equals 13 residues. V lost 5 bases to trimming and J lost 2 bases; unmatched junction nucleotides: 5. CDR3 residues: CSAEGQMNYGYTF. CDR3 nucleotides: TGCAGTGCTGAGGGACAGATGAACTATGGCTACACCTTC.

This clonotype was recorded at least ten times. The V call is TRBV6-2 or TRBV6-3, the J call TRBJ2-5; maybe TRBD2 (6 bases). From germline, CDR1 is MNHEY and CDR2 SVGEGT. V lost 3 bases and J 2 bases, leaving 19 bases between the germline ends. CDR3 length: 17 amino acids. The CDR3: CASSYGVYTSRQETQYF. The CDR3 DNA is TGTGCCAGCAGTTATGGTGTTTATACTAGCCGGCAAGAGACCCAGTACTTC.

This clonotype occurred many times. V gene TRBV29-1 combines with J gene TRBJ2-5; 8 bases fit TRBD2. With V trimmed by 6 bases and J by 2 bases, 8 bases remained unmatched. Germline lookup yields CDR1 SQVTM and CDR2 ANQGSEA. The CDR3 has 14 residues. CDR3 nucleotide sequence: TGCAGCGTCTTAGCGGGGAAACTTCAAGAGACCCAGTACTTC. Its translation: CSVLAGKLQETQYF.

On this clonotype: A much larger clone differs from this one at a single base, so this may be a read error. The rearrangement links TRBV7-9 to TRBJ2-2, with D possibly TRBD1 on 7 matching bases. CDR1 and CDR2 (germline): SEHNR, FQNEAQ (reference sequence). The CDR3 runs 18 residues. The DNA for the CDR3 is TGTGCCGGCAGCTCCCCAACGGAGGGGGCGCCGTACACCGGGGAGCTGTTTTTT. Its protein is CAGSSPTEGAPYTGELFF. Full variable domain (remainder filled in from reference TRBV7-9 and TRBJ2-2): DTGVSQNPRHKITKRGQNVTFRCDPISEHNRLYWYRQTLGQGPEFLTYFQNEAQLEKSRLLSDRFSAERPKGSFSTLEIQRTEQGDSAMYLCAGSSPTEGAPYTGELFFGEGSRLTVL.

V usage is TRBV6-5 and J usage is TRBJ2-7, with D hard to call. CDR1 is MNHEY, CDR2 SVGAGI, per germline. The CDR3 is 12 residues long. Trimming left V 4 bases short and J 7 bases short, with 11 bases between. As DNA, the CDR3 is TGTGCCAGCAGTTCGTATTATGGGGAGCAGTACTTC. It specifies CASSSYYGEQYF.

This clonotype has at least ten counts. The chain carries TRBV20-1 and TRBJ2-7; 8 nucleotides align to TRBD1. Unmatched junction bases numbered 6, after V lost 5 bases and J lost 6 bases. Per the germline V gene, CDR1 is DFQATT and CDR2 is SNEGSKA (reference sequence). CDR3 size: 12 residues. In DNA form, the CDR3 reads TGCAGTGCTCTAGACAGGGGTTCCGAGCAGTACTTC. This sequence encodes CSALDRGSEQYF.

This clonotype has ten or more counts. V is TRBV24-1 and J is TRBJ2-1; D is undetermined. The CDR3 covers 12 residues. Germline assignment: CDR1 KGHDR and CDR2 SFDVKD. The V and J ends lost 0 bases and 15 bases respectively, with 11 bases between them. CDR3 coding DNA: TGTGCCACCAGTGATTTGTCGGCCCGCAGGTTCTTC. It encodes CATSDLSARRFF.

The chain combines TRBV19 with TRBJ2-2; D remains unclear. This CDR3 has 15 amino acids. CDR1 LNHDA and CDR2 SQIVND come from the germline V gene (reference sequence). Trimming removed 3 bases at V and 7 bases at J, with 15 bases between. For the CDR3, the DNA is TGTGCCAGTAGTATTCGGACCACTTCCGGCGGGGAGCTGTTTTTT. This encodes CASSIRTTSGGELFF.

This clonotype was detected many times. V is TRBV12-5 and J is TRBJ2-5; TRBD2 matches at 11 bases. Germline V gives CDR1 LGHNT, CDR2 FRNRAP. This CDR3 is built from 17 residues. J gave up 2 bases and V 6 bases, and 11 bases lay outside the gene matches. CDR3 nucleotides: TGTGCTAGTGGCCCTGGTCGGCTAGCGGGAGGTCAAGAGACCCAGTACTTC. Its protein product is CASGPGRLAGGQETQYF.

This clonotype appeared a single time. J is TRBJ2-3 and V is TRBV12-3 or TRBV12-4, with D maybe TRBD2 (5 bases). The CDR3 runs 14 residues. Trimming left V 5 bases short and J 3 bases short, with 12 bases between. The CDR3 loop is CASSTKDWTDTQYF. The CDR3, as DNA: TGTGCCAGCAGTACCAAGGACTGGACAGATACGCAGTATTTT.

This clonotype was seen a handful of times. The rearrangement joins TRBV29-1 to TRBJ2-7, with D maybe TRBD1 (6 bases). Germline values: CDR1 SQVTM, CDR2 ANQGSEA. V was clipped by 4 bases and J by 8 bases, with 18 bases between them. The CDR3 is 13 residues long. CDR3 bases: TGCAGCGTTGTTCCGGGACATTATACGAAGCAGTACTTC. Its translation is CSVVPGHYTKQYF.